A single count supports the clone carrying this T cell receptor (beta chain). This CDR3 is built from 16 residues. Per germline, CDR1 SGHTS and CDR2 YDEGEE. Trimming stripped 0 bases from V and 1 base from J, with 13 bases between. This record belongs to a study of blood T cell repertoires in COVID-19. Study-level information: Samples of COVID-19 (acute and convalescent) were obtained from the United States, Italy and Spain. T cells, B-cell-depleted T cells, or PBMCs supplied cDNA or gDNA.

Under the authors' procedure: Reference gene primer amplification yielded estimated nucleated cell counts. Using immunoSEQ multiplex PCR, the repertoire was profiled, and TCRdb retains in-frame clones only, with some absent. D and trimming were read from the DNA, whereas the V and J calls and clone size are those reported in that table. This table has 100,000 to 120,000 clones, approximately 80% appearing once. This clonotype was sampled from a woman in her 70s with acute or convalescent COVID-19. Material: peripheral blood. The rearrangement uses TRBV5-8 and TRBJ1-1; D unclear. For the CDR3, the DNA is TGTGCCAGCAGCTTGGGAGAGGTCCTGACGAACACTGAAGCTTTCTTT. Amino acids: CASSLGEVLTNTEAFF.